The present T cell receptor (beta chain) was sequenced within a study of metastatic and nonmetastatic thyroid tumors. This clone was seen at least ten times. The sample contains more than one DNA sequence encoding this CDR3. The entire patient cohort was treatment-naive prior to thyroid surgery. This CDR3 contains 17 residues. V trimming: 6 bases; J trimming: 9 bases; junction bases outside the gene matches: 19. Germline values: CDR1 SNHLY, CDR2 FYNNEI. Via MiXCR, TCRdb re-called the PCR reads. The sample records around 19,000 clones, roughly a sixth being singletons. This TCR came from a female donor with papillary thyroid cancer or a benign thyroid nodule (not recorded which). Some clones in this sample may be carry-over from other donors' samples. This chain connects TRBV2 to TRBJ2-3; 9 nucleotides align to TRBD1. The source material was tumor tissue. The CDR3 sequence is CASRPSTGLTGGMTQYF. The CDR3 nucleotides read TGTGCCAGCAGACCCTCGACCGGGTTGACAGGGGGGATGACGCAGTATTTT.